A single sample is the source of the 12 T cell receptor beta chains below, sequenced in a study of early stage breast cancer tumors. Data came from immunoSEQ multiplex PCR; TCRdb stores just in-frame clones and leaves some out. Here the sample spans about 29,000 clones, roughly 86% being singletons. Sequences were obtained from blood. The receptors derive from a person aged 45-65 years with breast cancer.

The genes are TRBV30 and TRBJ1-3, with a possible D match to TRBD1 (6 bases). This CDR3 spans 11 amino acids. Germline values: CDR1 GTSNPN, CDR2 SVGIG (reference sequence). With 5 bases removed from V and 4 bases from J, the gap between germline ends came to 6 bases. CDR3 sequence (DNA): TGTGCCTGGGGGGGCGGAAACACCATATATTTT. Translating it yields CAWGGGNTIYF.

CDR3 in DNA: TGTGCCAGCAGCTTAGATACAAGGAACACCGGGGAGCTGTTTTTT. As protein: CASSLDTRNTGELFF. V is TRBV7-3 and J is TRBJ2-2; no clear D gene. V was shortened by 2 bases and J by 1 base, with 8 bases between the two germline ends. This CDR3 has 15 residues. CDR1 is SGHTA and CDR2 is FQGTGA in the germline V gene.

The chain is built from TRBV5-6 and TRBJ2-1; 9 nucleotides agree with TRBD2. V trimming: 4 bases; J trimming: 4 bases; junction bases outside the gene matches: 9. The CDR3 runs to 16 residues. From germline, CDR1 is SGHDT and CDR2 YYEEEE. The CDR3 is CASSLLTSGTYNEQFF. The DNA of the CDR3 is TGTGCCAGCAGCCTCCTGACTAGCGGAACTTACAATGAGCAGTTCTTC. Full variable domain (outside the CDR3, taken from reference TRBV5-6 and TRBJ2-1): DAGVTQSPTHLIKTRGQQVTLRCSPKSGHDTVSWYQQALGQGPQFIFQYYEEEERQRGNFPDRFSGHQFPNYSSELNVNALLLGDSALYLCASSLLTSGTYNEQFFGPGTRLTVL.

This clone was detected only once. The chain combines TRBV9 with TRBJ1-4; TRBD1 is a possible D gene (6 bases). This CDR3 region has 15 residues. Germline V gene data show CDR1 as SGDLS and CDR2 as YYNGEE. V was trimmed by 0 bases and J by 4 bases, leaving 10 bases between them. The DNA of the CDR3 is TGTGCCAGCAGCGTAGGGGGGGCGCGTAATGAAAAACTGTTTTTT. Protein sequence: CASSVGGARNEKLFF.

The chain has TRBV28 and TRBJ1-4, with D hard to call. CDR3 length: 14 amino acids. Trimming took off 5 bases at V and 4 bases at J, with 11 bases between the two ends. Germline assignment: CDR1 MDHEN and CDR2 SYDVKM. The CDR3 loop reads CASSRNSYNEKLFF. Here the CDR3 DNA reads TGTGCCAGCAGTCGAAACAGTTATAATGAAAAACTGTTTTTT.

The genes are TRBV6-5 and TRBJ1-5, with no clear D. Germline CDR1 MNHEY, CDR2 SVGAGI. The CDR3 totals 13 residues. The V and J ends lost 6 bases and 1 base respectively, with 7 bases between them. CDR3 amino acids: CASSSDSNQPQHF. The CDR3 region has the DNA TGTGCCAGCAGCTCGGACAGCAATCAGCCCCAGCATTTT.

The rearrangement joins TRBV6-6 to TRBJ2-7; D is possibly TRBD2 (6 bases). CDR1 and CDR2 (germline): MNHNY, SVGAGI (reference sequence). With 6 bases removed from V and 7 bases from J, the gap between germline ends came to 16 bases. The CDR3 is made up of 13 amino acids. The CDR3 protein is CASSKTSMGEQYF. The DNA for the CDR3 is TGTGCCAGCAGCAAGACTAGTATGGGGGAGCAGTACTTC.

The rearrangement links TRBV18 to TRBJ1-5; D unclear. This CDR3 comprises 13 residues. V was cut by 2 bases and J by 2 bases, with 4 bases left in between. The germline CDR1 and CDR2 sequences are KGHSH and LQKENI. The CDR3 loop reads CASSPKGNQPQHF. The CDR3 bases are TGTGCCAGCTCACCAAAAGGCAATCAGCCCCAGCATTTT.

This clone was counted a single time. The chain is built from TRBV28 and TRBJ2-1, with 11 bases fitting TRBD1. The CDR3 length is 16 residues. CDR1 MDHEN and CDR2 SYDVKM come from the germline V gene. J gave up 4 bases and V 5 bases, and 7 bases lay outside the gene matches. The CDR3 DNA reads TGTGCCAGCAGTACCTCCCGGGACAGGGGGTACAATGAGCAGTTCTTC. It codes for CASSTSRDRGYNEQFF.

The CDR3 here is CASSHGETQYF. CDR3 DNA sequence: TGTGCCAGCAGCCACGGGGAGACCCAGTACTTC. The rearrangement joins TRBV7-7 to TRBJ2-5; D is unresolved. Germline V gives CDR1 SSHAT, CDR2 FNYEAQ (reference sequence). This CDR3 region has 11 residues. V was cut by 5 bases and J by 5 bases, with 6 bases left in between.

V and J are TRBV19 and TRBJ1-5; 7 bases agree with TRBD1. The germline V gene encodes CDR1 LNHDA and CDR2 SQIVND (reference sequence). CDR3 length: 15 amino acids. The V gene end was trimmed by 4 bases and the J gene end by 7 bases; junction bases not matched to a gene: 10. CDR3 DNA sequence: TGTGCCAGTAGTACTAGACAGGGACAAGGACAGCCCCAGCATTTT. Translated, it gives CASSTRQGQGQPQHF. Using reference TRBV19 and TRBJ1-5 for the parts outside the CDR3, the full variable domain is DGGITQSPKYLFRKEGQNVTLSCEQNLNHDAMYWYRQDPGQGLRLIYYSQIVNDFQKGDIAEGYSVSREKKESFPLTVTSAQKNPTAFYLCASSTRQGQGQPQHFGDGTRLSIL.

The chain recombines TRBV2 with TRBJ2-1; TRBD2 aligns across 7 bases. The CDR3 is made up of 12 amino acids. Germline values: CDR1 SNHLY, CDR2 FYNNEI. The V and J ends lost 8 bases and 8 bases, in that order; junction bases with no gene match: 6. The CDR3 nucleotides are TGTGCCAGCCAGAAGGGGAGGGATGAGCAGTTCTTC. This translates into CASQKGRDEQFF. Full variable domain (rest looked up from reference TRBV2 and TRBJ2-1): EPEVTQTPSHQVTQMGQEVILRCVPISNHLYFYWYRQILGQKVEFLVSFYNNEISEKSEIFDDQFSVERPDGSNFTLKIRSTKLEDSAMYFCASQKGRDEQFFGPGTRLTVL.